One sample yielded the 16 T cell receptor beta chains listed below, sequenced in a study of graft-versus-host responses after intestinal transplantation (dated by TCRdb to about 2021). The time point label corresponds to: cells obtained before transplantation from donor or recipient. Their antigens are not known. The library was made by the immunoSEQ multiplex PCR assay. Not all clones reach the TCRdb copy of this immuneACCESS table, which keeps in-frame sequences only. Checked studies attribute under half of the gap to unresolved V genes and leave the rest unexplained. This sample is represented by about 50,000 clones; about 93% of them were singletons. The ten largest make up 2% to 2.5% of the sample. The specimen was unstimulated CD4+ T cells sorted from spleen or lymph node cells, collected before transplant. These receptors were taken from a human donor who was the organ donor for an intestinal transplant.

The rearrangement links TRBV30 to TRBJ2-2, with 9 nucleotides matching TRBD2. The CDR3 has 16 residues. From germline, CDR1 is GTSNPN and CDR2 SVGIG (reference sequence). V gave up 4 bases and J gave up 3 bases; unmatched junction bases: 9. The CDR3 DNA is TGTGCCTGGACTAGCGGGAATTGGGAGGACACCGGGGAGCTGTTTTTT. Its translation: CAWTSGNWEDTGELFF.

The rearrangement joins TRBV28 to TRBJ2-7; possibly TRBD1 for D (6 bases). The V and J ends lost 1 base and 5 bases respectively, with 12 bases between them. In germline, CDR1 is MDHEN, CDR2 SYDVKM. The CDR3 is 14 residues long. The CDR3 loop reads CASSLLTGKDEQYF. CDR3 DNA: TGTGCCAGCAGTTTATTAACAGGGAAGGACGAGCAGTACTTC.

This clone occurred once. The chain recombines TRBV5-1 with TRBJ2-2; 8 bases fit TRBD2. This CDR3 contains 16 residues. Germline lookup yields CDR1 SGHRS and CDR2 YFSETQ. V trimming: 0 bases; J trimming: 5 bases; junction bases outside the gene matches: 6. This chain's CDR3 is CASSLVVAGRTGELFF. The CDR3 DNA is TGCGCCAGCAGCTTGGTAGTAGCGGGACGGACCGGGGAGCTGTTTTTT.

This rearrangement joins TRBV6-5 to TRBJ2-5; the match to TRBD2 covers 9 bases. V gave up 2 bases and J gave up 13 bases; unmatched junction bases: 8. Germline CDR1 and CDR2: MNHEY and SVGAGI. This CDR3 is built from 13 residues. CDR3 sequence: CASSYPGTSLWYF. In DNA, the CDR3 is TGTGCCAGCAGTTACCCCGGGACTAGCTTGTGGTACTTC.

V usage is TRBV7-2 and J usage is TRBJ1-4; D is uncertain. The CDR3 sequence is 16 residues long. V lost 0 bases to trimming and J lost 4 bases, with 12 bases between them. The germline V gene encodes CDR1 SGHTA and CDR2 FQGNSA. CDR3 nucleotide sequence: TGTGCCAGCAGCTTAGCCCTCAGCGGCCTTAATGAAAAACTGTTTTTT. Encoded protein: CASSLALSGLNEKLFF.

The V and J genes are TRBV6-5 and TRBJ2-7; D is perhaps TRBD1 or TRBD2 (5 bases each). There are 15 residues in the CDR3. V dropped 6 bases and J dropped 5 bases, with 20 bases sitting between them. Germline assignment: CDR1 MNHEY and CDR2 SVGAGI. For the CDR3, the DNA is TGTGCCAGCAGCCCCGAGGGACGCCCCCTCCACGAGCAGTACTTC. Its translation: CASSPEGRPLHEQYF.

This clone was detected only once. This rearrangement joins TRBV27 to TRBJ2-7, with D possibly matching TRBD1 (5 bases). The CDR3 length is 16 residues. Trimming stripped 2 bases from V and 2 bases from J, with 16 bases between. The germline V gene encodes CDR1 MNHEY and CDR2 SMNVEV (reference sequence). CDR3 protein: CASSLVQARAAYEQYF. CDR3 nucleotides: TGTGCCAGCAGTTTAGTACAGGCCAGAGCCGCCTACGAGCAGTACTTC.

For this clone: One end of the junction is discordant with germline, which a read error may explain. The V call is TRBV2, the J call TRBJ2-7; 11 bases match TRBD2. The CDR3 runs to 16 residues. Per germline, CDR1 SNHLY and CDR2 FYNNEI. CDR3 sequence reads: CASREEGTSGSYEQYF. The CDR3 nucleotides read TGTGCCAGCAGGGAAGAGGGGACTAGCGGCTCCTACGAGCAGTACTTC.

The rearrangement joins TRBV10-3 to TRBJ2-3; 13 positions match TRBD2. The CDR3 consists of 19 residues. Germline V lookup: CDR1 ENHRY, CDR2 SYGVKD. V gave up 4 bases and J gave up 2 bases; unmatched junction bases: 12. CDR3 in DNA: TGTGCCATCAGTGCCACTCGTTCCGGGACTAGCGGGGTCACAGATACGCAGTATTTT. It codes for CAISATRSGTSGVTDTQYF.

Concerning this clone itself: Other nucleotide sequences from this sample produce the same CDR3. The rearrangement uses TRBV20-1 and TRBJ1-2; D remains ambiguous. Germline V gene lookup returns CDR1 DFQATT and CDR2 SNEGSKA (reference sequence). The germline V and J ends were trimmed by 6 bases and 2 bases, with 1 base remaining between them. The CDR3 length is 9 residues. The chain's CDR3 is CSANYGYTF. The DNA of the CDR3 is TGCAGTGCCAACTATGGCTACACCTTC.

CDR3 DNA: TGTGCCACCAGCAGACCACAGGGGGCCGGCCAAAGCTCCTACGAGCAGTACTTC. Amino acids: CATSRPQGAGQSSYEQYF. This rearrangement joins TRBV15 to TRBJ2-7; TRBD1 matches 9 bases. With 2 bases clipped from V and 0 bases from J, the junction kept 11 bases outside the gene matches. This CDR3 contains 18 residues. The germline V gene encodes CDR1 LNHNV and CDR2 YYDKDF (reference sequence).

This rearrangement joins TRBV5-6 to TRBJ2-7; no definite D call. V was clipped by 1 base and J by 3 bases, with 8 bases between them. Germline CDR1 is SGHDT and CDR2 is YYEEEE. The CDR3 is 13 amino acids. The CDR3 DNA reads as TGTGCCAGCAGCTTGTTCCTCGACTACGAGCAGTACTTC. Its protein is CASSLFLDYEQYF. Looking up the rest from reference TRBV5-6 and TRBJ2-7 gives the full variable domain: DAGVTQSPTHLIKTRGQQVTLRCSPKSGHDTVSWYQQALGQGPQFIFQYYEEEERQRGNFPDRFSGHQFPNYSSELNVNALLLGDSALYLCASSLFLDYEQYFGPGTRLTVT.

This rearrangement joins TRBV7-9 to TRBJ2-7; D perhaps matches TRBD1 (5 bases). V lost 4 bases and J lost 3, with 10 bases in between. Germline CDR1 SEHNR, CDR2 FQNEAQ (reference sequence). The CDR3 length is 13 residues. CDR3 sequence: CASSSIQVYEQYF. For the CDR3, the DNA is TGTGCCAGCAGCTCGATACAGGTCTACGAGCAGTACTTC.

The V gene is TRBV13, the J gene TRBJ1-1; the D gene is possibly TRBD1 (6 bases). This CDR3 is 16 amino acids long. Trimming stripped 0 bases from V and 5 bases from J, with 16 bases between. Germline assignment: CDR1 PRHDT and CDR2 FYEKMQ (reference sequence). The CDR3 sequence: CASSLGQEQRGTEAFF. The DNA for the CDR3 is TGTGCCAGCAGCTTAGGGCAGGAACAGAGGGGGACTGAAGCTTTCTTT.

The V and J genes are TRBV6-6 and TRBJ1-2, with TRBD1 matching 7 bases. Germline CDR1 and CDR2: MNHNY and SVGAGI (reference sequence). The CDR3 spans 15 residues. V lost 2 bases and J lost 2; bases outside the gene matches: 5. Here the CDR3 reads CASSYGAGGNYGYTF. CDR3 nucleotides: TGTGCCAGCAGTTACGGGGCAGGGGGGAACTATGGCTACACCTTC.

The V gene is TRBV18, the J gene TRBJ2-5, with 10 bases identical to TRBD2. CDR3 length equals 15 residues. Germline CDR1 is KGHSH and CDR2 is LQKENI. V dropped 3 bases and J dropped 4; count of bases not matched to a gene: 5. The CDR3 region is CASSPWTSGGETQYF. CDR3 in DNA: TGTGCCAGCTCACCCTGGACTAGCGGTGGAGAGACCCAGTACTTC.